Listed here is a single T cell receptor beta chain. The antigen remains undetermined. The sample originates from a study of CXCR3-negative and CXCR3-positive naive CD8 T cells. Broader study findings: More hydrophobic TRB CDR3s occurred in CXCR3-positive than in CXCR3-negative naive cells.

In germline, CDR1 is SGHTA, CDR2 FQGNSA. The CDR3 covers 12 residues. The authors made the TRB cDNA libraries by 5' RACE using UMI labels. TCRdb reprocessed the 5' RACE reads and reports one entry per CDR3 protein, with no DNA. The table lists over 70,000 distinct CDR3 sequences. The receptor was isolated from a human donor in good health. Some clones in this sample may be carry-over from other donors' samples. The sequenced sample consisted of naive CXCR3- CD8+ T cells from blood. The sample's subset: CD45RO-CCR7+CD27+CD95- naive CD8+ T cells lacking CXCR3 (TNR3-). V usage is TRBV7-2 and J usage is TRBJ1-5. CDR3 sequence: CASSENNQPQHF.